A selection of T cell receptor beta chains follows, all from one sample in a study of CD8 T cells in ankylosing spondylitis. TCRdb used MiXCR to reprocess the 5' RACE reads, holding one entry per CDR3 protein. The sample contains 250,000 to 400,000 distinct CDR3 sequences, around a tenth of which appear only once. The specimen was blood, either unsorted or a sorted T cell fraction (not recorded which). These receptors all stem from a female donor with ankylosing spondylitis or in good health (not recorded which). Both conserved end residues are part of each CDR3. Each record gives: D gene, clone size, V gene, J gene, CDR3 protein, CDR3 DNA. D genes are given only for firm matches. Clone size, where shown, is once, few, many, or a class for clones that have expanded.

.	many	TRBV6-1	TRBJ2-5	CASREGEAETQYF	TGTGCCAGCAGAGAGGGGGAGGCAGAGACCCAGTACTTC
TRBD2	.	TRBV5-6	TRBJ2-2	CASRKRRTSGTGELFF	TGTGCCAGCAGAAAACGCCGGACTAGCGGGACCGGGGAGCTGTTTTTT
.	many	TRBV6-1	TRBJ1-5	CASSQGRENQPQHF	TGTGCCAGCAGTCAGGGACGAGAAAATCAGCCCCAGCATTTT
TRBD1	many	TRBV5-1	TRBJ2-5	CASSLLGQGLQETQYF	TGCGCCAGCAGCTTGTTGGGACAGGGCCTCCAAGAGACCCAGTACTTC
TRBD1	many	TRBV4-3	TRBJ2-2	CASSQDPVNRGHTGELFF	TGCGCCAGCAGCCAAGATCCAGTCAACAGGGGGCATACCGGGGAGCTGTTTTTT
.	many	TRBV27	TRBJ2-1	CASSFLSAREYNEQFF	TGTGCCAGCAGTTTTTTGAGCGCACGAGAGTACAATGAGCAGTTCTTC
TRBD2	many	TRBV20-1	TRBJ2-5	CSARDWGLAVQETQYF	TGCAGTGCTAGAGATTGGGGACTAGCGGTCCAAGAGACCCAGTACTTC
.	many	TRBV7-9	TRBJ1-4	CASSPLWTAEKEKLFF	TGTGCCAGCAGCCCACTGTGGACGGCAGAGAAAGAAAAACTGTTTTTT
.	many	TRBV12-3/TRBV12-4	TRBJ1-5	CASRETGSSNQPQHF	TGTGCCAGCAGAGAAACCGGGTCTAGCAATCAGCCCCAGCATTTT
TRBD1	.	TRBV20-1	TRBJ1-2	CSARGQGVGYGYTF	TGCAGTGCTCGAGGACAGGGGGTGGGCTATGGCTACACCTTC
TRBD1	few	TRBV24-1	TRBJ2-3	CATSDRDRGRGTDTQYF	TGTGCCACCAGTGACAGGGACAGGGGGCGTGGGACAGATACGCAGTATTTT
.	many	TRBV7-2	TRBJ1-1	CASSLGSPFMNTEAFF	TGTGCCAGCAGCTTAGGGTCCCCCTTCATGAACACTGAAGCTTTCTTT
.	.	TRBV19	TRBJ2-6	CASSVGGGSGANVLTF	TGTGCCAGTAGTGTAGGGGGGGGCTCTGGGGCCAACGTCCTGACTTTC
TRBD2	many	TRBV12-3/TRBV12-4	TRBJ2-1	CASSSGEAREGSNEQFF	TGTGCCAGCAGTTCGGGAGAGGCGCGGGAGGGGTCCAATGAGCAGTTCTTC
.	many	TRBV28	TRBJ1-4	CASSPLRETDEKLFF	TGTGCCAGCAGTCCCCTCCGGGAAACCGATGAAAAACTGTTTTTT